The next 31 T cell receptor beta chains were all read from a single sample in a study of cytomegalovirus exposure and HLA in healthy donors. PCR involved 60 Vbeta and 13 Jbeta primers. TCRdb's table, derived via immunoSEQ multiplex PCR, lists solely in-frame clones and lacks some. The profile covers 110,000 or so clones, with about 86% appearing a single time and less than 2.5% taken by the ten largest. The sequenced material came from PBMCs. The receptor set was obtained from a woman aged 35 to 49 in good health and CMV-seronegative.

The chain couples TRBV18 to TRBJ2-2; D perhaps matches TRBD1 (5 bases). The CDR3 has 16 residues. The germline gives CDR1 KGHSH, CDR2 LQKENI. V was clipped by 2 bases and J by 1 base, with 11 bases between them. This CDR3 is CASSPYQQGNTGELFF. CDR3 coding DNA: TGTGCCAGCTCACCATATCAGCAGGGGAACACCGGGGAGCTGTTTTTT.

The chain links TRBV7-9 to TRBJ1-2; the D is unclear. Germline V gene data show CDR1 as SEHNR and CDR2 as FQNEAQ (reference sequence). The CDR3 has 10 amino acids. The V and J ends lost 5 bases and 6 bases respectively, with 4 bases between them. This chain's CDR3 is CASSLDGYTF. The DNA of the CDR3 is TGTGCCAGCAGCCTCGATGGCTACACCTTC.

The gene calls are TRBV27 and TRBJ2-1, with 14 bases fitting TRBD2. CDR1 MNHEY and CDR2 SMNVEV come from the germline V gene (reference sequence). V was pared by 5 bases and J by 6 bases, with 3 bases of the junction left unmatched. The CDR3 sequence is 15 residues long. The CDR3 DNA reads as TGTGCCAGCAGTACGACTAGCGGGAGGGGCAATGAGCAGTTCTTC. This gives the protein CASSTTSGRGNEQFF.

V gene TRBV27 combines with J gene TRBJ2-5; 16 nucleotides align to TRBD2. Trimming removed 6 bases from V and 4 bases from J; junction bases left unmatched: 8. The CDR3 has 17 amino acids. The germline CDR1 and CDR2 sequences are MNHEY and SMNVEV (reference sequence). CDR3 bases: TGTGCCAGCAGCCCGTATGGGACTAGCGGGAGGGGAGAGACCCAGTACTTC. Amino acid sequence: CASSPYGTSGRGETQYF.

This clone was seen a handful of times. The chain employs TRBV27 and TRBJ2-7; 12 nucleotides agree with TRBD2. Unmatched junction bases numbered 7, after V lost 5 bases and J lost 2 bases. Germline V gene sequence: CDR1 MNHEY, CDR2 SMNVEV (reference sequence). The CDR3 contains 16 residues. CDR3 nucleotide sequence: TGTGCCAGCAGTCCAAGACTAGCGGGAGTCCCCTACGAGCAGTACTTC. The encoded protein is CASSPRLAGVPYEQYF.

This clone has a count of ten or more. J is TRBJ2-5 and V is TRBV27; TRBD2 aligns across 9 bases. Germline CDR1 MNHEY, CDR2 SMNVEV (reference sequence). With V trimmed by 10 bases and J by 4 bases, 16 bases remained unmatched. This CDR3 contains 16 residues. CDR3 region: CATQESGGPKRETQYF. Here the CDR3 DNA reads TGTGCCACCCAGGAAAGCGGGGGGCCAAAAAGAGAGACCCAGTACTTC.

This clone appeared a single time. The CDR3 DNA reads as TGTGCCAGCAGCCGAGACAGGGGCCAAGAGACCCAGTACTTC. Its translation: CASSRDRGQETQYF. The chain uses TRBV5-4 and TRBJ2-5, with 8 bases identical to TRBD1. Germline V gives CDR1 SGHNT, CDR2 YYREEE (reference sequence). J gave up 1 base and V 4 bases, and 3 bases lay outside the gene matches. The CDR3 sequence is 14 residues long. Complete variable domain (other parts from reference TRBV5-4 and TRBJ2-5): ETGVTQSPTHLIKTRGQQVTLRCSSQSGHNTVSWYQQALGQGPQFIFQYYREEENGRGNFPPRFSGLQFPNYSSELNVNALELDDSALYLCASSRDRGQETQYFGPGTRLLVL.

The V and J genes are TRBV5-1 and TRBJ1-1; a possible D gene is TRBD1 (6 bases). V was clipped by 4 bases and J by 0 bases, with 10 bases between them. The CDR3 contains 14 residues. In germline, CDR1 is SGHRS, CDR2 YFSETQ. The CDR3 reads CASSGGQMNTEAFF. CDR3 bases: TGCGCCAGCAGCGGCGGACAGATGAACACTGAAGCTTTCTTT.

This clone was observed a few times. This sequence joins TRBV2 and TRBJ1-1; tentatively, D is TRBD1 (6 bases). Trimming shortened V by 4 bases and J by 2 bases, and 8 bases separated the two germline ends. This CDR3 has 13 residues. Germline V gives CDR1 SNHLY, CDR2 FYNNEI. CDR3: CASSGRGNTEAFF. The CDR3 coding sequence is TGTGCCAGCAGTGGCAGGGGTAACACTGAAGCTTTCTTT.

About this clone itself: At one end, the junction sequence differs from germline, possibly due to a read error. Other nucleotide sequences in the sample specify the same CDR3. This chain joins TRBV2 and TRBJ2-7; 7 bases agree with TRBD2. The CDR3 is 12 residues long. Germline loops: CDR1 SNHLY, CDR2 FYNNEI. The CDR3 DNA follows: TGCGCCAGCTCGTCGGGGGGATACGAGCAGTACTTC. This encodes CASSSGGYEQYF.

The rearrangement uses TRBV5-6 and TRBJ2-1, with a weak D call TRBD2 (7 bases). The CDR3 loop spans 15 amino acids. Trimming stripped 4 bases from V and 7 bases from J, with 18 bases between. The germline gives CDR1 SGHDT, CDR2 YYEEEE. This CDR3 reads CASSPTRGRQNEQFF. The CDR3 nucleotides read TGTGCCAGCAGCCCCACGCGGGGGCGCCAGAATGAGCAGTTCTTC. The variable domain in full, completed from reference TRBV5-6 and TRBJ2-1, reads DAGVTQSPTHLIKTRGQQVTLRCSPKSGHDTVSWYQQALGQGPQFIFQYYEEEERQRGNFPDRFSGHQFPNYSSELNVNALLLGDSALYLCASSPTRGRQNEQFFGPGTRLTVL.

This clone turned up a few times. J is TRBJ1-2 and V is TRBV5-6; unclear D gene. The CDR3 length is 14 residues. Germline V gene sequence: CDR1 SGHDT, CDR2 YYEEEE. V was shortened by 1 base and J by 5 bases, with 12 bases between the two germline ends. This chain's CDR3 is CASSLMGVRYGYTF. The CDR3 DNA follows: TGTGCCAGCAGCTTGATGGGAGTACGGTATGGCTACACCTTC. Using reference TRBV5-6 and TRBJ1-2 for the parts outside the CDR3, the full variable domain is DAGVTQSPTHLIKTRGQQVTLRCSPKSGHDTVSWYQQALGQGPQFIFQYYEEEERQRGNFPDRFSGHQFPNYSSELNVNALLLGDSALYLCASSLMGVRYGYTFGSGTRLTVV.

In this sample, this clone turned up once. V gene TRBV6-6 combines with J gene TRBJ2-5, with TRBD2 as a possible D gene (5 bases). TRBJ2-7 matches the DNA end more closely, so the J call is doubtful. Germline V lookup: CDR1 MNHNY, CDR2 SVGAGI (reference sequence). The CDR3 extends over 14 amino acids. The CDR3 sequence: CASSYIDSGGEQYF. The CDR3 DNA sequence: TGTGCCAGCAGTTACATCGACTCTGGAGGCGAGCAGTACTTC.

This chain connects TRBV7-9 to TRBJ2-5; the match to TRBD2 covers 9 bases. Germline V gene data show CDR1 as SEHNR and CDR2 as FQNEAQ (reference sequence). This CDR3 contains 17 residues. After removal of 3 bases from V and 3 bases from J, the junction contained 11 bases not matched to a gene. CDR3 bases: TGTGCCAGCAGCTTTAGTTTAGCGGGGGCCGTGAAAGAGACCCAGTACTTC. It encodes CASSFSLAGAVKETQYF.

This sequence joins TRBV6-1 and TRBJ1-3; D call uncertain. The germline V gene has CDR1 MNHNS and CDR2 SASEGT. V shed 4 bases and J shed 0 bases, with 13 bases lying between them. The CDR3 is 16 residues long. Here the CDR3 DNA reads TGTGCCAGCAGTGCGGAGGACGGCCGCTCTGGAAACACCATATATTTT. Translating it yields CASSAEDGRSGNTIYF.

This chain links TRBV27 with TRBJ1-6; 7 bases match TRBD1. The germline CDR1 and CDR2 sequences are MNHEY and SMNVEV (reference sequence). The CDR3 loop spans 14 amino acids. Germline trimming cut 2 bases from V and 11 bases from J; bases unmatched to any gene: 6. The DNA of the CDR3 is TGTGCCAGCAGTTTAAGGGCAGGGGGTGCACCCCTCCACTTT. It codes for CASSLRAGGAPLHF.

This sequence joins TRBV21-1 and TRBJ2-7; the listed D gene, TRBD2, was not tested against the DNA. TRBV21-1 has pseudogene status. The CDR3 totals 15 residues. The CDR3 loop is CASSIKAGGPHEQYF. In DNA form, the CDR3 reads TGTGCCAGCAGCATTAAAGCGGGGGGGCCCCACGAGCAGTACTTC.

The J gene is TRBJ1-2, the V gene TRBV5-6, with a weak D call TRBD1 (6 bases). Germline V lookup: CDR1 SGHDT, CDR2 YYEEEE. Trimming left V 4 bases short and J 8 bases short, with 18 bases between. There are 14 residues in the CDR3. As DNA, the CDR3 is TGTGCCAGCAGCCCGCCCTTAACAGGGAGAGGCTACACCTTC. Translating it yields CASSPPLTGRGYTF.

J is TRBJ2-3 and V is TRBV2; D might be TRBD2 (6 bases). Germline CDR1 is SNHLY and CDR2 is FYNNEI. V lost 6 bases and J 0 bases, leaving 13 bases between the germline ends. The CDR3 length is 15 residues. In nucleotides, the CDR3 is TGTGCCAGCAGCCTTAGCGGTGCTAGCACAGATACGCAGTATTTT. Protein: CASSLSGASTDTQYF.

The chain uses TRBV7-2 and TRBJ2-1; D gene unclear. V lost 3 bases and J 4 bases, leaving 16 bases between the germline ends. Germline V gene lookup returns CDR1 SGHTA and CDR2 FQGNSA. The CDR3 spans 16 residues. CDR3 amino acids: CASSLAVLPVYNEQFF. Written as DNA, the CDR3 is TGTGCCAGCAGCTTGGCGGTTCTCCCAGTTTACAATGAGCAGTTCTTC.

V gene TRBV7-2 combines with J gene TRBJ2-5; no firm D call. Trimming took 4 bases from V and 13 from J, leaving 16 bases between them. This CDR3 comprises 12 residues. Germline V CDR1 and CDR2: SGHTA, FQGNSA. The CDR3 loop reads CASSYPPYELYF. The CDR3 nucleotides are TGTGCCAGCAGCTACCCACCCTACGAGCTGTACTTC.

V is TRBV19 and J is TRBJ2-2; D gene ambiguous. Trimming left V 5 bases short and J 5 bases short, with 12 bases between. This CDR3 has 14 residues. CDR1 and CDR2 from the germline V gene are LNHDA and SQIVND (reference sequence). The CDR3 is CASSASPLTGELFF. CDR3 nucleotides: TGTGCCAGTAGTGCCAGTCCTCTTACCGGGGAGCTGTTTTTT.

This clone was seen more than once but under ten times. The V gene is TRBV18, the J gene TRBJ2-3; 10 bases map to TRBD1. The CDR3 covers 15 residues. V was pared by 2 bases and J by 4 bases, with 3 bases of the junction left unmatched. CDR1 is KGHSH, CDR2 LQKENI, per germline. The CDR3: CASSPGQGVADTQYF. Written as DNA, the CDR3 is TGTGCCAGCTCACCAGGACAGGGGGTGGCAGATACGCAGTATTTT.

This clone came up once. V and J are TRBV30 and TRBJ1-1; D unclear. V was pared by 7 bases and J by 1 base, with 10 bases between. The length of the CDR3 is 12 residues. Germline-derived CDR1 and CDR2 are GTSNPN and SVGIG (reference sequence). Here the CDR3 DNA reads TGTGCCTTCCGGGTTCCGAACACTGAAGCTTTCTTT. It yields the protein CAFRVPNTEAFF. Full variable domain (remainder filled in from reference TRBV30 and TRBJ1-1): SQTIHQWPATLVQPVGSPLSLECTVEGTSNPNLYWYRQAAGRGLQLLFYSVGIGQISSEVPQNLSASRPQDRQFILSSKKLLLSDSGFYLCAFRVPNTEAFFGQGTRLTVV.

V and J are TRBV7-9 and TRBJ2-5; possible D gene TRBD1, 5 bases. The end of the DNA fits TRBJ2-7 better, so the J call may be wrong. The CDR3 runs to 16 residues. CDR1 SEHNR and CDR2 FQNEAQ come from the germline V gene (reference sequence). CDR3 loop: CASSWGQMVSSYEQYF. CDR3 nucleotides: TGTGCCAGCAGCTGGGGCCAGATGGTTAGCTCCTACGAGCAGTACTTC.

The chain joins TRBV7-2 to TRBJ1-5; 8 bases map to TRBD1. Germline CDR1 reads SGHTA; CDR2 reads FQGNSA. J was trimmed by 0 bases and V by 4 bases; bases with no gene match: 2. The CDR3 runs 15 residues. The CDR3, as DNA: TGTGCCAGCAGCTCAGACAGGGGTAGCAATCAGCCCCAGCATTTT. This sequence encodes CASSSDRGSNQPQHF.

The chain links TRBV18 to TRBJ2-7; 8 nucleotides agree with TRBD1. V lost 3 bases, J lost 5 bases, and 9 bases stayed unmatched. The CDR3 sequence is 15 residues long. The germline V gene encodes CDR1 KGHSH and CDR2 LQKENI. Here the CDR3 DNA reads TGTGCCAGCTCACCCCAATTACAGGGGGATAACGAGCAGTACTTC. It codes for CASSPQLQGDNEQYF.

This rearrangement joins TRBV2 to TRBJ1-5; D remains unclear. Germline-derived CDR1 and CDR2 are SNHLY and FYNNEI. V dropped 8 bases and J dropped 0 bases, with 14 bases sitting between them. The CDR3 is 15 amino acids. The chain's CDR3 is CASAREGYSNQPQHF. CDR3 in DNA: TGTGCCAGCGCGAGGGAAGGGTATAGCAATCAGCCCCAGCATTTT.

The chain is built from TRBV6-6 and TRBJ2-7; TRBD2 matches at 8 bases. The CDR3 runs to 13 residues. The V and J ends lost 6 bases and 0 bases, in that order; junction bases with no gene match: 1. Germline lookup yields CDR1 MNHNY and CDR2 SVGAGI (reference sequence). For the CDR3, the DNA is TGTGCCAGCAGCGGGGGGGGCTCCTACGAGCAGTACTTC. Translating gives CASSGGGSYEQYF.

This rearrangement joins TRBV6-1 to TRBJ1-1, with TRBD1 identical over 7 bases. J was trimmed by 3 bases and V by 3 bases; bases with no gene match: 4. Germline CDR1 and CDR2: MNHNS and SASEGT. This CDR3 has 14 amino acids. Written as DNA, the CDR3 is TGTGCCAGCAGTGAGGGACAGCCTTACACTGAAGCTTTCTTT. Amino acids: CASSEGQPYTEAFF.

The table lists this clone with a few counts. The chain combines TRBV5-4 with TRBJ1-1; D ambiguous. Trimming cost V 4 bases and J 0 bases, with 13 bases left between them. Germline values: CDR1 SGHNT, CDR2 YYREEE (reference sequence). The CDR3 spans 15 residues. In DNA, the CDR3 is TGTGCCAGCAGCCGCTCCATAGGAGTGAACACTGAAGCTTTCTTT. Residues: CASSRSIGVNTEAFF.